The 15 T cell receptor beta chains in this list originate from one sample, sequenced in a study of sequential checkpoint blockade in melanoma. As for treatment: randomized to nivolumab then ipilimumab (arm A) or the reverse (arm B). Using immunoSEQ multiplex PCR, the repertoire was profiled, and TCRdb retains in-frame clones only, with some absent. The sample lists about 6,100 clones, 25% to 30% occurring once. The starting material was tumor tissue (inferred from file names), obtained from a patient given nivolumab and ipilimumab in sequence. These receptors were obtained from a human donor with melanoma.

This clone has more than one count but fewer than ten. This chain connects TRBV6-8 to TRBJ1-1; the D gene is possibly TRBD1 (6 bases). The germline V gene has CDR1 MNHGY and CDR2 SAAAGT. The CDR3 runs to 14 residues. V lost 0 bases and J lost 4, with 9 bases in between. The CDR3 sequence is CASSYSPGATEAFF. In DNA, the CDR3 is TGTGCCAGCAGTTACTCGCCAGGGGCCACTGAAGCTTTCTTT.

This clone was seen a few times. The rearrangement uses TRBV19 and TRBJ1-2; maybe TRBD1 (6 bases). The ends were cut back, 8 bases at V and 0 bases at J, with 13 bases in the middle. Germline CDR1 LNHDA, CDR2 SQIVND (reference sequence). The length of the CDR3 is 14 residues. CDR3 nucleotides: TGTGCCAGTCGGGGGGACAATCCTAACTATGGCTACACCTTC. This encodes CASRGDNPNYGYTF.

V gene TRBV14 combines with J gene TRBJ2-1; D may be TRBD2 (5 bases). CDR3 size: 13 residues. Germline V gene lookup returns CDR1 SGHDN and CDR2 FVKESK. The ends were cut back, 4 bases at V and 5 bases at J, with 9 bases in the middle. CDR3 protein: CASSLGADNEQFF. CDR3 coding DNA: TGTGCCAGCAGCCTGGGAGCGGACAATGAGCAGTTCTTC.

This clone showed up just a few times. This chain uses TRBV18 with TRBJ1-1; the match to TRBD1 covers 7 bases. This CDR3 has 13 amino acids. The V and J ends lost 3 bases and 7 bases, in that order; junction bases with no gene match: 5. Germline CDR1 KGHSH, CDR2 LQKENI. The CDR3 region is CASSPSGTVEAFF. CDR3 DNA sequence: TGTGCCAGCTCACCCTCCGGGACAGTTGAAGCTTTCTTT.

In its sample, this clone was seen a few times. This rearrangement joins TRBV6-8 to TRBJ1-2; D perhaps matches TRBD1 (6 bases). Germline V lookup: CDR1 MNHGY, CDR2 SAAAGT. Between the trimmed V and J ends, which lost 10 bases and 5 bases, there was a span of 14 bases. CDR3 length equals 12 residues. CDR3 bases: TGTGCCACTTCCTTTCAGGGGTATGGCTACACCTTC. Translated, it gives CATSFQGYGYTF.

This clone was seen more than once but under ten times. The chain couples TRBV28 to TRBJ1-1; no firm D call. V was shortened by 5 bases and J by 0 bases, with 10 bases between the two germline ends. The CDR3 runs 14 residues. Per the germline V gene, CDR1 is MDHEN and CDR2 is SYDVKM. The CDR3 here is CASSGDRVNTEAFF. The CDR3 region has the DNA TGTGCCAGCAGTGGGGATAGGGTGAACACTGAAGCTTTCTTT.

J is TRBJ2-1 and V is TRBV6-8, with D tentatively TRBD2 (6 bases). Germline assignment: CDR1 MNHGY and CDR2 SAAAGT. CDR3 length equals 16 residues. Trimming removed 5 bases at V and 7 bases at J, with 21 bases between. This CDR3 reads CASSGKTWTEGNEQFF. The CDR3 coding sequence is TGTGCCAGCAGTGGGAAGACTTGGACGGAGGGTAATGAGCAGTTCTTC.

By sample share, this clone is large. The chain combines TRBV5-1 with TRBJ1-1; 8 bases map to TRBD1. Germline CDR1 reads SGHRS; CDR2 reads YFSETQ. V gave up 2 bases and J gave up 1 base; unmatched junction bases: 1. This CDR3 region has 14 residues. For the CDR3, the DNA is TGCGCCAGCAGCTTTGGACAGGGGAACACTGAAGCTTTCTTT. It yields the protein CASSFGQGNTEAFF.

J is TRBJ1-1 and V is TRBV18; D call uncertain. CDR3 length: 17 residues. Trimming shortened V by 5 bases and J by 1 base, and 20 bases separated the two germline ends. Germline CDR1 reads KGHSH; CDR2 reads LQKENI. CDR3: CASSTSNIKRPNTEAFF. CDR3 DNA: TGTGCCAGCTCAACCAGTAATATTAAAAGGCCGAACACTGAAGCTTTCTTT.

This chain uses TRBV6-8 with TRBJ2-7; D is unresolved. Per germline, CDR1 MNHGY and CDR2 SAAAGT. The V end was cut by 5 bases, the J end by 1 base, with 9 bases between. The CDR3 is made up of 13 amino acids. The CDR3 protein is CASSHPTSYEQYF. The CDR3 DNA reads as TGTGCCAGCAGTCACCCCACATCCTACGAGCAGTACTTC.

The chain links TRBV18 to TRBJ1-4, with D unresolved. This CDR3 contains 13 residues. Germline V gives CDR1 KGHSH, CDR2 LQKENI. Trimming took off 3 bases at V and 8 bases at J, with 10 bases between the two ends. CDR3 nucleotide sequence: TGTGCCAGCTCACCTAATGTACAGGAAAAACTGTTTTTT. It yields the protein CASSPNVQEKLFF.

CDR3 sequence (DNA): TGTGCCTGGAGTGCACGGGGCCAAGAGACCCAGTACTTC. It is translated as CAWSARGQETQYF. This chain joins TRBV30 and TRBJ2-5; D possibly corresponds to TRBD2 (5 bases). The CDR3 is made up of 13 amino acids. Trimming took off 1 base at V and 1 base at J, with 7 bases between the two ends. Germline-derived CDR1 and CDR2 are GTSNPN and SVGIG (reference sequence).

This clone was found a few times. The genes are TRBV9 and TRBJ2-1; D possibly corresponds to TRBD2 (6 bases). Germline CDR1 is SGDLS and CDR2 is YYNGEE. This CDR3 comprises 14 residues. Deletions cut 2 bases from V and 15 bases from J, with 21 bases between. The CDR3 loop is CASSVLSLGGDLFF. The CDR3 DNA reads TGTGCCAGCAGCGTTCTTTCCCTCGGCGGGGACTTGTTCTTC.

This clone was detected a few times. The chain carries TRBV28 and TRBJ2-5, with 8 bases that match TRBD1. CDR1 MDHEN and CDR2 SYDVKM come from the germline V gene. The trim removed 5 bases at V and 5 bases at J, leaving 7 bases unmatched. CDR3 length: 14 residues. Here the CDR3 reads CASSPQGARETQYF. CDR3 nucleotides: TGTGCCAGCAGTCCCCAGGGGGCCCGGGAGACCCAGTACTTC.

Only a few counts were recorded for this clone. This chain joins TRBV11-3 and TRBJ2-5, with TRBD2 as a possible D gene (7 bases). Germline lookup yields CDR1 SGHNT and CDR2 YENEEA. The CDR3 runs 16 residues. Trimming left V 5 bases short and J 2 bases short, with 18 bases between. CDR3 in DNA: TGTGCCAGCAGCGGTTTCGGGGGCGGGAGTCAAGAGACCCAGTACTTC. Protein: CASSGFGGGSQETQYF.